What follows describes a single T cell receptor beta chain. Antigen: not known. Trimming took off 4 bases at V and 4 bases at J, with 7 bases between the two ends. The CDR3 covers 12 residues. Germline V gene lookup returns CDR1 SGHAT and CDR2 FQNNGV. Per the original methods: A productive frequency of 2.59 x 10-5 was the lowest detectable. Sequencing was performed with immunoSEQ multiplex PCR; in TCRdb, only in-frame clones are kept and a portion is missing. The V and J calls and clone size are taken from that table; D and trimming were inferred from the DNA. This table has around 32,000 clones, 70% to 85% appearing once. This record belongs to a study of STAT5B mutations in CD4+ large granular lymphocyte leukemia. General study results and limits: Top patient clones used TRBV06 genes more often: 8/27 versus 2/35 in controls. Data were not HLA-matched across samples. CD4-sorted patient repertoires seemed more clonal than healthy CD4+ repertoires.

The chain recombines TRBV11-2 with TRBJ1-2; D is unresolved. The source is a human donor in good health. The source material was CD4+ T cells from blood buffy coats. This CDR3 is CASSSEFYGYTF. The CDR3 DNA reads as TGTGCCAGCAGCTCCGAATTCTATGGCTACACCTTC.